This T cell receptor (beta chain) was captured by sequencing in a study of blood T cell repertoires in COVID-19. Study summary: The United States, Italy and Spain were the sources of the acute and convalescent COVID-19 samples. Sources were T cells, B-cell-depleted T cells, or PBMCs; the material itself was cDNA or gDNA.

The germline CDR1 and CDR2 sequences are MNHEY and SMNVEV (reference sequence). This CDR3 has 15 amino acids. V dropped 5 bases and J dropped 5; count of bases not matched to a gene: 8. Authors' analysis steps: For nucleated cells, counts were estimated from reference gene primer amplification. The table came from immunoSEQ multiplex PCR; TCRdb's copy has only in-frame clones and leaves some out. The V and J calls and clone size come from that table; D and trimming were worked out from the DNA. Of under 200,000 clones listed, roughly 84% are singletons. This receptor was taken from a woman older than 75 with acute or convalescent COVID-19. Sample: peripheral blood. The J gene is TRBJ1-4, the V gene TRBV27; 7 nucleotides match TRBD1. Here the CDR3 DNA reads TGTGCCAGCAGTCAACAAACAGGGGAGAATGAAAAACTGTTTTTT. As protein: CASSQQTGENEKLFF.